The rows below give T cell receptor beta chains drawn from one sample of a study of shared clonotypes between healthy human individuals. Data came from immunoSEQ multiplex PCR; TCRdb stores just in-frame clones and leaves some out. The table records under 1,100,000 clones, around 82% of them present only once. The specimen sequenced was memory CD4+ T cells from PBMCs. The receptors shown here come from a man aged 18 to 30 in good health. Some clones in this sample may be carry-over from other donors' samples. Both conserved end residues are trimmed from each CDR3.

v_call	j_call	cdr3_aa
TRBV21-1	TRBJ1-3	ASIDGSSSGNTIY
TRBV6-5	TRBJ1-1	ASTEWAGNTEAF
TRBV28	TRBJ2-5	ASRIPGGAGKTQY
TRBV4-2	TRBJ2-7	ASSRDEGDGDYEQY
TRBV4-1	TRBJ2-3	ASSQDPRGGGTDTQY
TRBV5-1	TRBJ2-1	ASSLSLAPNEQF
TRBV6-6	TRBJ2-7	ASSRDSRYEQY
TRBV6-5	TRBJ1-2	ASSYSRSYGYT
TRBV27	TRBJ2-1	ASRMSGTIYNEQF
TRBV9	TRBJ1-5	ASSVEGNSNQPQH
TRBV15	TRBJ2-3	ATSKTSGRSDTQY
TRBV11-2	TRBJ2-1	ASTKGPGAAKNEQF
TRBV29-1	TRBJ1-4	SIAMSEKLF
TRBV5-1	TRBJ2-2	ASSLEGGPGELF
TRBV2	TRBJ2-2	ASSEGAVLTAGGELF
TRBV29-1	TRBJ2-2	SADRRNTGELF
TRBV28	TRBJ2-3	ASSLLRDTQY
TRBV5-3	TRBJ2-5	ARSLRTGVEGTQY
TRBV4-1	TRBJ2-1	ASSQDPSLTTYNEQF
TRBV7-2	TRBJ1-3	ASSLAPTGTGNTIY
TRBV28	TRBJ2-5	ASSGLWFVKQETQY
TRBV4-3	TRBJ2-7	ASSQSLTSGSPYEQY
TRBV28	TRBJ1-2	ASRPGQGLYGYT
TRBV6-1	TRBJ1-2	ASSEARDRGGYT
TRBV28	TRBJ2-1	ASSPISGTRNEQF
TRBV11-3	TRBJ2-2	ASSPGLGKSGTGELF
TRBV5-5	TRBJ1-5	ASSLIGANNQPQH
TRBV5-1	TRBJ2-1	ASSPGTSGSLNEQF
TRBV7-9	TRBJ1-6	ASSSRVGTSPLH
TRBV5-1	TRBJ2-5	ASSRSQGTETQY
TRBV2	TRBJ1-5	ASSETGGLQPQH
TRBV6-1	TRBJ2-6	ASSFSGGANVLT
TRBV5-1	TRBJ1-1	ASSFAQGGTEAF
TRBV19	TRBJ2-5	ASSRSSAGVQETQY
TRBV7-2	TRBJ1-5	ASSLSQNQPQH
TRBV10-1	TRBJ2-7	ASSEYGHEQY
TRBV15	TRBJ2-3	ATGRLGTDTQY
TRBV5-1	TRBJ1-2	ASSYGQGYGYT
TRBV9	TRBJ2-5	ASSVSDSQLAGETQY
TRBV6-1	TRBJ2-1	ASREVDEQF
TRBV2	TRBJ1-5	ASSETTPQPQH
TRBV28	TRBJ2-1	ASTLTRGDEQF
TRBV7-2	TRBJ1-1	ASSRPSAASF
TRBV28	TRBJ1-3	ASRPLSSGNTIY